The 31 T cell receptor beta chains presented below share a single source sample, sequenced in a study of cytomegalovirus exposure and HLA in healthy donors. The primer mix had 60 Vbeta and 13 Jbeta primers. The repertoire was sequenced with immunoSEQ multiplex PCR; TCRdb's copy has only in-frame clones and lacks some. The table lists some 200,000 clones, less than 85% of them singletons. Sequencing input: PBMCs. These receptors came from a man aged 18 to 29 in good health and CMV-seronegative.

The rearrangement joins TRBV10-3 to TRBJ1-1; 7 bases map to TRBD1. J gave up 4 bases and V 6 bases, and 8 bases lay outside the gene matches. Germline V gene lookup returns CDR1 ENHRY and CDR2 SYGVKD. The CDR3 spans 14 residues. Here the CDR3 DNA reads TGTGCCATCAGGGGGTACGCAGGGGGCACTGAAGCTTTCTTT. It translates to CAIRGYAGGTEAFF.

The rearrangement links TRBV2 to TRBJ1-6, with 8 nucleotides matching TRBD1. This CDR3 contains 16 residues. J was trimmed by 10 bases and V by 4 bases; bases with no gene match: 12. Germline V gene data show CDR1 as SNHLY and CDR2 as FYNNEI. The CDR3 here is CASSGARTGRKSPLHF. CDR3 bases: TGTGCCAGCAGTGGAGCGCGGACAGGGCGGAAATCACCCCTCCACTTT.

The chain is built from TRBV7-2 and TRBJ2-1; D unclear. Between the trimmed V and J ends, which lost 1 base and 8 bases, there was a span of 6 bases. CDR1 and CDR2 (germline): SGHTA, FQGNSA. CDR3 length equals 12 residues. DNA of the CDR3: TGTGCCAGCAGCTTAGTGGGCTATGAGCAGTTCTTC. Translated, it gives CASSLVGYEQFF.

This clone was seen a handful of times. This sequence joins TRBV5-5 and TRBJ2-5; D perhaps matches TRBD2 (6 bases). The V gene lost 4 bases and the J gene lost 2 bases, with 9 bases spanning the gap. Per the germline V gene, CDR1 is SGHKS and CDR2 is YYEKEE (reference sequence). The CDR3 extends over 13 amino acids. The CDR3 DNA sequence: TGTGCCAGCAGCCCCGGGAGACAAGAGACCCAGTACTTC. Encoded protein: CASSPGRQETQYF.

V usage is TRBV5-5 and J usage is TRBJ2-1, with TRBD2 matching over 13 bases. Germline V CDR1 and CDR2: SGHKS, YYEKEE (reference sequence). Trimming at V came to 4 bases and at J to 8 bases, leaving 6 bases not matched to a gene. There are 15 residues in the CDR3. The CDR3 loop reads CASSRRTSGSDEQFF. For the CDR3, the DNA is TGTGCCAGCAGCCGACGGACTAGCGGGAGCGATGAGCAGTTCTTC.

This clone came up once. The genes are TRBV6-5 and TRBJ1-5; D is perhaps TRBD1 (5 bases). Trimming pared 0 bases from V and 9 bases from J, leaving 9 bases between. This CDR3 is built from 13 residues. Germline CDR1 is MNHEY and CDR2 is SVGAGI. The CDR3 region has the DNA TGTGCCAGCAGTTACTCCAGGGTAAGGCCCCAGCATTTT. Its translation: CASSYSRVRPQHF.

The chain carries TRBV7-9 and TRBJ2-5, with 7 nucleotides matching TRBD2. In germline, CDR1 is SEHNR, CDR2 FQNEAQ (reference sequence). This CDR3 is built from 16 residues. The V and J ends lost 3 bases and 2 bases, in that order; junction bases with no gene match: 9. The CDR3 region is CASSFIGASGQETQYF. The DNA for the CDR3 is TGTGCCAGCAGCTTTATAGGGGCTAGCGGACAAGAGACCCAGTACTTC.

The chain links TRBV5-1 to TRBJ1-3; the D is unclear. Germline assignment: CDR1 SGHRS and CDR2 YFSETQ. CDR3 size: 18 residues. The V and J ends lost 2 bases and 4 bases respectively, with 22 bases between them. The CDR3 loop reads CASSLDHVGPTEGNTIYF. CDR3 DNA sequence: TGCGCCAGCAGCTTAGACCATGTCGGCCCCACGGAGGGAAACACCATATATTTT.

The rearrangement uses TRBV27 and TRBJ2-1; D is possibly TRBD1 (6 bases). Looked up from germline, CDR1 is MNHEY and CDR2 is SMNVEV (reference sequence). This CDR3 region has 14 residues. Trimming shortened V by 6 bases and J by 2 bases, and 11 bases separated the two germline ends. CDR3 coding DNA: TGTGCCAGCAGGCAGGGGAACCCCTACAATGAGCAGTTCTTC. Its translation: CASRQGNPYNEQFF.

The V gene is TRBV5-1, the J gene TRBJ2-1, with D perhaps TRBD2 (5 bases). Germline CDR1 and CDR2: SGHRS and YFSETQ. With 4 bases removed from V and 0 bases from J, the gap between germline ends came to 29 bases. The CDR3 spans 21 residues. As DNA, the CDR3 is TGCGCCAGCAGCCCCCGCCTCGCGGGCTTATCCCTATTAAGCTCCTACAATGAGCAGTTCTTC. Its protein is CASSPRLAGLSLLSSYNEQFF.

This sequence joins TRBV19 and TRBJ1-4; tentatively, D is TRBD1 (5 bases). The CDR3 sequence is 14 residues long. Germline V gene lookup returns CDR1 LNHDA and CDR2 SQIVND (reference sequence). The germline V and J ends were trimmed by 6 bases and 3 bases, with 11 bases remaining between them. CDR3 DNA sequence: TGTGCCAGTAGACGGGGGGATGCTAATGAAAAACTGTTTTTT. Residues: CASRRGDANEKLFF. Full variable domain (missing parts from reference TRBV19 and TRBJ1-4): DGGITQSPKYLFRKEGQNVTLSCEQNLNHDAMYWYRQDPGQGLRLIYYSQIVNDFQKGDIAEGYSVSREKKESFPLTVTSAQKNPTAFYLCASRRGDANEKLFFGSGTQLSVL.

The chain recombines TRBV14 with TRBJ2-7; D gene unclear. CDR1 is SGHDN and CDR2 is FVKESK in the germline V gene. Trimming took off 2 bases at V and 4 bases at J, with 9 bases between the two ends. The CDR3 is 13 residues long. The CDR3 DNA follows: TGTGCCAGCAGCCAACAGACAACTTACGAGCAGTACTTC. Translated: CASSQQTTYEQYF.

The V call is TRBV28, the J call TRBJ2-1, with 10 bases lining up with TRBD2. CDR3 length equals 14 residues. Germline V gives CDR1 MDHEN, CDR2 SYDVKM. V shed 6 bases and J 8 bases; nucleotides not matched to a gene: 7. The CDR3, as DNA: TGTGCCAGCAGCTCTACCGGGACTAGCGATGAGCAGTTCTTC. The encoded protein is CASSSTGTSDEQFF.

V is TRBV2 and J is TRBJ2-3; no clear D gene. Looked up from germline, CDR1 is SNHLY and CDR2 is FYNNEI. The CDR3 totals 14 residues. The CDR3 region has the DNA TGTGCTTTAACCAAAGCGCAGAGGACAGATACGCAGTATTTT. This gives the protein CALTKAQRTDTQYF.

This clone was detected only a few times. The CDR3 protein is CASSINRLIREAFF. The CDR3 DNA follows: TGTGCCAGCAGCATCAACAGGCTGATTCGGGAAGCTTTCTTT. The rearrangement uses TRBV21-1 and TRBJ1-1; TRBD1 is the table's D call, not checked against the DNA. TRBV21-1 is designated a pseudogene. CDR3 size: 14 residues.

CDR3 protein: CAWSGGANTGELFF. In DNA form, the CDR3 reads TGTGCCTGGAGTGGGGGGGCGAACACCGGGGAGCTGTTTTTT. V and J are TRBV30 and TRBJ2-2, with D possibly matching TRBD2 (6 bases). Germline V gene sequence: CDR1 GTSNPN, CDR2 SVGIG (reference sequence). The CDR3 runs to 14 residues. V was clipped by 1 base and J by 0 bases, with 6 bases between them. Full variable domain (outside the CDR3, taken from reference TRBV30 and TRBJ2-2): SQTIHQWPATLVQPVGSPLSLECTVEGTSNPNLYWYRQAAGRGLQLLFYSVGIGQISSEVPQNLSASRPQDRQFILSSKKLLLSDSGFYLCAWSGGANTGELFFGEGSRLTVL.

This sequence joins TRBV30 and TRBJ2-3, with D perhaps matching TRBD1 (6 bases). V was clipped by 7 bases and J by 2 bases, with 10 bases between them. There are 12 residues in the CDR3. Germline-derived CDR1 and CDR2 are GTSNPN and SVGIG (reference sequence). Written as DNA, the CDR3 is TGTGCCTTACAGGGTTACACAGATACGCAGTATTTT. Translated: CALQGYTDTQYF.

The chain links TRBV6-5 to TRBJ1-5, with 7 bases identical to TRBD1. Germline V CDR1 and CDR2: MNHEY, SVGAGI. The CDR3 runs 15 residues. The V gene end was trimmed by 6 bases and the J gene end by 0 bases; junction bases not matched to a gene: 5. The CDR3 is CASSLQGNSNQPQHF. CDR3 nucleotide sequence: TGTGCCAGCAGCTTACAGGGGAATAGCAATCAGCCCCAGCATTTT.

The V gene is TRBV5-6, the J gene TRBJ2-1; 7 positions match TRBD1. Trimming cost V 1 base and J 4 bases; bases outside gene matches: 11. The CDR3 loop spans 17 amino acids. Germline assignment: CDR1 SGHDT and CDR2 YYEEEE. The CDR3 bases are TGTGCCAGCAGCTTGTTTGGACAGGCGATGTCTTACAATGAGCAGTTCTTC. Translating it yields CASSLFGQAMSYNEQFF. The variable domain in full, with the rest retrieved from reference TRBV5-6 and TRBJ2-1, is DAGVTQSPTHLIKTRGQQVTLRCSPKSGHDTVSWYQQALGQGPQFIFQYYEEEERQRGNFPDRFSGHQFPNYSSELNVNALLLGDSALYLCASSLFGQAMSYNEQFFGPGTRLTVL.

This rearrangement joins TRBV5-5 to TRBJ2-2; TRBD1 matches at 7 bases. The CDR3 has 15 amino acids. Germline V gene data show CDR1 as SGHKS and CDR2 as YYEKEE (reference sequence). The trim removed 4 bases at V and 2 bases at J, leaving 5 bases unmatched. CDR3 region: CASSRGQTNTGELFF. The DNA for the CDR3 is TGTGCCAGCAGCCGGGGACAGACTAACACCGGGGAGCTGTTTTTT.

V and J are TRBV5-1 and TRBJ2-3, with D unclear. Germline CDR1 reads SGHRS; CDR2 reads YFSETQ. The CDR3 is 17 amino acids. Trimming took off 2 bases at V and 3 bases at J, with 19 bases between the two ends. The CDR3 DNA sequence: TGCGCCAGCAGCTTTGCCAAGAGGAGCGATGGGACAGATACGCAGTATTTT. The encoded protein is CASSFAKRSDGTDTQYF.

Comments on this clone: A read error may produce the germline difference seen at one junction end. The chain recombines TRBV9 with TRBJ2-2; TRBD1 aligns across 11 bases. Germline V gene data show CDR1 as SGDLS and CDR2 as YYNGEE. The CDR3 extends over 15 amino acids. CDR3 coding DNA: TGTGCCGGCAGCCTTGGACAGGGGGCTGGCGGGGAGCTGTTTTTT. It yields the protein CAGSLGQGAGGELFF.

The V call is TRBV2, the J call TRBJ1-6; the match to TRBD1 covers 10 bases. Germline lookup yields CDR1 SNHLY and CDR2 FYNNEI. V dropped 6 bases and J dropped 4; count of bases not matched to a gene: 3. The CDR3 totals 15 residues. The CDR3 reads CASREDRGYNSPLHF. In DNA form, the CDR3 reads TGTGCCAGCAGAGAGGACAGGGGGTATAATTCACCCCTCCACTTT.

This chain joins TRBV28 and TRBJ2-3; D uncertain. Trimming removed 5 bases from V and 3 bases from J, with 12 bases in between. Germline CDR1 reads MDHEN; CDR2 reads SYDVKM. This CDR3 spans 14 amino acids. For the CDR3, the DNA is TGTGCCAGCAGTCCTCAGACAACTACAGATACGCAGTATTTT. Encoded protein: CASSPQTTTDTQYF.

This chain links TRBV5-1 with TRBJ1-3; TRBD1 is a possible D gene (6 bases). Trimming took 2 bases from V and 4 from J, leaving 10 bases between them. Looked up from germline, CDR1 is SGHRS and CDR2 is YFSETQ. The length of the CDR3 is 14 residues. As DNA, the CDR3 is TGCGCCAGCAGCTTAGGACAGAGAGGAAACACCATATATTTT. Protein: CASSLGQRGNTIYF.

In its sample, this clone was seen a few times. The chain uses TRBV5-6 and TRBJ1-3; no clear D gene. From germline, CDR1 is SGHDT and CDR2 YYEEEE. The CDR3 runs 15 residues. V was pared by 5 bases and J by 0 bases, with 12 bases between. Written as DNA, the CDR3 is TGTGCCAGCAGTTTATTACCGAGCTCTGGAAACACCATATATTTT. Its protein product is CASSLLPSSGNTIYF.

The genes are TRBV7-8 and TRBJ1-5; 7 nucleotides align to TRBD1. The CDR3 extends over 17 amino acids. The V and J ends lost 5 bases and 8 bases, in that order; junction bases with no gene match: 18. The V gene's germline CDR1 is SGHVS and CDR2 FQNEAQ. The CDR3 bases are TGTGCCAGCAGCCCACCTCTTAGGACAGGACCGAGGGAGCCCCAGCATTTT. As protein: CASSPPLRTGPREPQHF.

V and J are TRBV6-4 and TRBJ2-3; tentatively, D is TRBD2 (5 bases). V was shortened by 4 bases and J by 3 bases, with 11 bases between the two germline ends. The CDR3 runs 14 residues. The V gene's germline CDR1 is MRHNA and CDR2 SNTAGT. This CDR3 is CASSATGITDTQYF. The CDR3 DNA reads as TGTGCCAGCAGTGCCACCGGGATAACAGATACGCAGTATTTT.

This clone was seen repeatedly, ten times or more. This CDR3 is CAISELGVGSGRPTYEQYF. Written as DNA, the CDR3 is TGTGCCATCAGTGAGCTTGGTGTGGGTTCCGGGAGGCCCACCTACGAGCAGTACTTC. The V call is TRBV10-3, the J call TRBJ2-7, with 7 bases identical to TRBD2. The trim removed 2 bases at V and 2 bases at J, leaving 18 bases unmatched. The germline V gene has CDR1 ENHRY and CDR2 SYGVKD. This CDR3 spans 19 amino acids.

CDR3 protein: CASRQMNTEAFF. DNA of the CDR3: TGTGCCAGCAGACAAATGAACACTGAAGCTTTCTTT. This rearrangement joins TRBV27 to TRBJ1-1, with D unclear. V was shortened by 6 bases and J by 0 bases, with 5 bases between the two germline ends. CDR1 is MNHEY, CDR2 SMNVEV, per germline (reference sequence). The CDR3 loop spans 12 amino acids.

CDR3 protein: CASSSVNTGGTEAFF. In DNA form, the CDR3 reads TGTGCCAGCAGTTCCGTTAATACAGGGGGCACTGAAGCTTTCTTT. V and J are TRBV2 and TRBJ1-1, with 8 nucleotides matching TRBD1. Trimming at V came to 5 bases and at J to 4 bases, leaving 9 bases not matched to a gene. The CDR3 loop spans 15 amino acids. Per germline, CDR1 SNHLY and CDR2 FYNNEI.